What follows is one TCR beta chain and its context. What it binds is unknown. This CDR3 is built from 11 residues. Germline-derived CDR1 and CDR2 are MNHEY and SVGAGI. The germline V and J ends were trimmed by 6 bases and 2 bases, with 4 bases remaining between them. This sample was included in a study of shared clonotypes between healthy human individuals. General study points: Roughly 5% of naive CD4 clonotypes were shared across four donors. Though the depth was large, rarefaction showed that sorted-subset sequencing was incomplete.

Profiling relied on immunoSEQ multiplex PCR, and the TCRdb table lists in-frame clones only, not all of them. The sample has roughly 1 million clones, about 77% seen once; the top ten hold about 1.5%. Sequencing was done on a sample of memory CD4+ T cells sorted from blood. Subset defined: CD45RA-negative fraction. The gene calls are TRBV6-5 and TRBJ2-5; D gene ambiguous. The receptor comes from a young man in good health. The DNA for the CDR3 is TGTGCCAGCAGACAACAAGAGACCCAGTACTTC. As protein: CASRQQETQYF.